This T cell receptor (beta chain) came from a study of CD8 T cells in Susac syndrome. RNA, at about 0.45 to 1 ug, was reverse transcribed with random hexamers. It was immunoSEQ multiplex PCR that amplified TCR beta CDR3 across 54 Vbeta and 13 Jbeta. MiXCR was run by TCRdb on the immunoSEQ multiplex PCR reads, yielding one entry per CDR3 protein. The table has 160,000 or so distinct CDR3 sequences, just over 90% seen once. Per germline, CDR1 LNHDA and CDR2 SQIVND (reference sequence). The CDR3 loop spans 14 amino acids. V was trimmed by 2 bases and J by 5 bases, leaving 10 bases between them. Bulk CD8+ and CD4+ cells came from magnetic negative isolation; CD8+ TEMRA by FACS.

Sequencing was carried out using CD4+ T cells from PBMCs. This TCR was sampled from a human donor in good health. The rearrangement links TRBV19 to TRBJ2-1; D might be TRBD1 (6 bases). CDR3 bases: TGTGCCAGTAGTATAAGGGGGAATCACAATGAGCAGTTCTTC. Translated: CASSIRGNHNEQFF.